These T cell receptor beta chains were read from a single sample in a study of cytomegalovirus exposure and HLA in healthy donors. The data were produced by immunoSEQ multiplex PCR, yet TCRdb's version contains in-frame clones alone and is incomplete. The profile shows 56,000 or so clones, over 85% of them singletons. The sequenced material came from PBMCs. Receptor source: a man aged 18 to 30 in good health and CMV-seronegative. CDR3s leave out the opening cysteine and the closing phenylalanine or tryptophan. Each record gives: clone size, J gene, D gene, V gene, CDR3 protein. A D gene is named only where the DNA matches it firmly. Clone sizes are given selectively: once, few, many, or a class where the clone is expanded.

>.|TRBJ2-1|TRBD2|TRBV4-1
ASSQDRSGRANEQF
>.|TRBJ2-5|TRBD2|TRBV4-2
ASSRLAGELVGETQY
>.|TRBJ2-1|.|TRBV5-1
ASSLSNEQF
>.|TRBJ2-7|TRBD1|TRBV10-3
AISEWGGQGFMDPVYEQY
>.|TRBJ2-7|.|TRBV7-2
ASSRLAEGAYEQY
>.|TRBJ1-3|.|TRBV7-6
ASSLSSGNTIY
>.|TRBJ2-3|.|TRBV29-1
RTTTDTQY
>.|TRBJ2-3|TRBD2|TRBV7-2
ASSHPPSGDTDTQY
>.|TRBJ2-7|.|TRBV27
ASSLSRVNEQY
>.|TRBJ1-4|.|TRBV9
ASSVEGRPSNEKLF
>few|TRBJ2-7|.|TRBV28
ASSNRLGQY
>.|TRBJ2-7|.|TRBV7-2
ASSLRSGQEQY
>.|TRBJ2-7|TRBD1|TRBV6-1
ARTIGGWCTYEQY
>.|TRBJ1-1|.|TRBV19
ASSIELSGTEAF
>.|TRBJ2-5|TRBD1|TRBV5-8
ASSSLTGGRETQY
>.|TRBJ1-2|.|TRBV11-2
ASSYTPNYGYT
>.|TRBJ2-3|TRBD2|TRBV7-2
ASSLVGSGRAADTQY
>.|TRBJ2-3|TRBD1|TRBV7-9
ATRTGRFTDTQY
>.|TRBJ2-7|.|TRBV15
ATSMGGLYEQY
>.|TRBJ2-7|TRBD1|TRBV5-5
ASSWGQGSYEQY
>.|TRBJ1-5|TRBD1|TRBV19
ASSILGTGGSQPQH
>once|TRBJ2-7|TRBD1|TRBV28
ASSSSWDRGTIGGYPFEQY
>.|TRBJ1-3|.|TRBV7-9
ASSLKSRYSGNTIY
>.|TRBJ1-6|TRBD1|TRBV7-2
ASSLARTGGASPLH
>.|TRBJ2-1|.|TRBV5-1
ASSLDMTHNPL
>.|TRBJ2-2|TRBD1|TRBV9
ASSGQGRAGELF
>.|TRBJ2-2|TRBD2|TRBV11-3
ASSSTGLAGTGELF
>.|TRBJ2-1|TRBD2|TRBV7-8
ASSSRRFGREGSYNEQF